The rows below give T cell receptor beta chains drawn from one sample of a study of blood T cell repertoires in COVID-19. Here immunoSEQ multiplex PCR was the method, and the copy in TCRdb shows in-frame clones only, minus some. There are 260,000 or so clones in the sample; approximately 83% occur only once, and 3.6% lies in the top ten. Source material: PBMCs or T cells enriched from blood (not recorded which). The origin of the receptors is a woman aged 40 to 49 who had been exposed to COVID-19. Both conserved end residues are part of each CDR3. D genes are given only for firm matches. Part of the rows lack a size; the others show once, few, many or a class for expanded clones.

abundance	v_gene	d_gene	j_gene	CDR3aa	CDR3nt
-	TRBV29-1	-	TRBJ1-1	CSVAGLFMNTEAFF	TGCAGCGTTGCAGGTCTTTTTATGAACACTGAAGCTTTCTTT
-	TRBV18	-	TRBJ2-1	CASSLGTGGYNEQFF	TGTGCCAGCTCACTGGGCACAGGTGGCTACAATGAGCAGTTCTTC
few	TRBV6-1	-	TRBJ2-7	CASSDTGSYYEQYF	TGTGCCAGCAGTGATACAGGGAGCTACTACGAGCAGTACTTC
-	TRBV5-1	-	TRBJ2-7	CASSLGGHNTYEQYF	TGCGCCAGCAGCTTGGGAGGGCACAACACCTACGAGCAGTACTTC
-	TRBV3-1/TRBV3-2	-	TRBJ1-4	CASSPQGALGKLFF	TGTGCCAGCAGCCCACAGGGCGCTTTAGGAAAACTGTTTTTT
-	TRBV2	-	TRBJ1-1	CASSEDNWDTEAFF	TGTGCCAGCAGTGAGGACAATTGGGACACTGAAGCTTTCTTT
-	TRBV18	TRBD1	TRBJ1-1	CASSLLGGSEAFF	TGTGCCAGCTCACTCCTAGGGGGCAGTGAAGCTTTCTTT
-	TRBV5-1	-	TRBJ1-3	CASSLSGFTNTIYF	TGCGCCAGCAGCTTGTCAGGGTTCACAAACACCATATATTTT
-	TRBV7-9	TRBD1	TRBJ2-1	CASSLTGINEQFF	TGTGCCAGCAGCCTGACAGGGATCAATGAGCAGTTCTTC
-	TRBV10-3	TRBD1	TRBJ2-2	CAISEPGQVGTGELFF	TGTGCCATCAGTGAGCCCGGACAGGTGGGCACCGGGGAGCTGTTTTTT
-	TRBV6-5	-	TRBJ2-2	CASTTSRGELFF	TGTGCCAGCACGACTAGTCGTGGGGAGCTGTTTTTT
once	TRBV15	TRBD1	TRBJ2-2	CATGRDRGLSGELFF	TGTGCCACCGGACGGGACAGGGGGCTCTCCGGGGAGCTGTTTTTT
-	TRBV7-8	-	TRBJ2-1	CASSARQAQNHNEQFF	TGTGCCAGCAGCGCACGACAGGCCCAGAATCACAATGAGCAGTTCTTC
-	TRBV7-9	-	TRBJ1-4	CASSLSATENEKLFF	TGTGCCAGCAGCTTGTCCGCGACAGAGAATGAAAAACTGTTTTTT
once	TRBV11-3	-	TRBJ1-1	CASSSGAGRFDTEAFF	TGTGCCAGCAGCTCCGGGGCGGGGCGGTTCGACACTGAAGCTTTCTTT
-	TRBV4-1	TRBD1	TRBJ2-7	CASSHLDRGLYEQYF	TGCGCCAGCAGCCACCTGGACAGGGGGCTCTACGAGCAGTACTTC
-	TRBV10-3	-	TRBJ2-5	CAIIRRGETQYF	TGTGCCATCATACGGAGAGGAGAGACCCAGTACTTC
-	TRBV28	-	TRBJ1-1	CASTSDSRDEAFF	TGTGCCAGCACCTCGGATTCCAGGGATGAAGCTTTCTTT
-	TRBV7-9	TRBD2	TRBJ2-7	CASSPGSGGFYEQYF	TGTGCCAGCAGCCCAGGGTCGGGAGGGTTCTACGAGCAGTACTTC
-	TRBV7-9	TRBD1	TRBJ1-1	CASSSRTGSTEAFF	TGTGCCAGCAGCTCGAGGACAGGGAGCACTGAAGCTTTCTTT
-	TRBV11-2	-	TRBJ1-2	CASSFSQGRSYGYTF	TGTGCCAGCAGCTTCTCTCAGGGGAGAAGCTATGGCTACACCTTC
-	TRBV28	TRBD2	TRBJ2-3	CASSLRPGSGGSGDTQYF	TGTGCCAGCAGTCTTAGGCCGGGAAGCGGGGGGTCCGGGGATACGCAGTATTTT
-	TRBV5-1	-	TRBJ2-3	CASSLSGGADTQYF	TGCGCCAGCAGCTTGTCGGGGGGCGCGGATACGCAGTATTTT
-	TRBV28	TRBD1	TRBJ2-7	CASRPGTGGHEQYF	TGTGCCAGCAGACCCGGGACAGGGGGCCACGAGCAGTACTTC
-	TRBV5-1	TRBD1	TRBJ2-1	CASSLQGQGYNEQFF	TGCGCCAGCAGCTTACAAGGACAGGGGTACAATGAGCAGTTCTTC
once	TRBV7-6	TRBD1	TRBJ1-5	CASSPDRDPPYSNQPQHF	TGTGCCAGCAGCCCAGACAGGGACCCTCCATATAGCAATCAGCCCCAGCATTTT
many	TRBV4-1	-	TRBJ2-1	CASSQVDLFTYNEQFF	TGCGCCAGCAGCCAAGTTGACTTGTTTACCTACAATGAGCAGTTCTTC
-	TRBV6-1	-	TRBJ1-6	CASSNSSSYNSPLHF	TGTGCCAGCAGCAACAGCAGCTCCTATAATTCACCCCTCCACTTT
-	TRBV5-4	TRBD2	TRBJ2-7	CASSQLSGASSYEQYF	TGTGCCAGCAGCCAATTAAGCGGGGCGAGCTCCTACGAGCAGTACTTC
-	TRBV7-8	TRBD2	TRBJ2-2	CASRERGITGELFF	TGTGCCAGCAGGGAGCGGGGGATCACCGGGGAGCTGTTTTTT
-	TRBV19	TRBD2	TRBJ2-1	CASTHSGGLYNEQFF	TGTGCCAGTACTCATAGCGGGGGCCTATACAATGAGCAGTTCTTC
once	TRBV7-4	-	TRBJ2-1	CASSPAGQGSYNEQFF	TGTGCCAGCAGCCCAGCGGGTCAGGGCTCCTACAATGAGCAGTTCTTC
-	TRBV29-1	TRBD1	TRBJ2-7	CSVDFKGQGDEQYF	TGCAGCGTTGATTTTAAGGGACAGGGGGACGAGCAGTACTTC
-	TRBV2	TRBD1	TRBJ1-1	CASSLQGGLIMNTEAFF	TGTGCCAGCAGTTTACAGGGGGGCCTAATCATGAACACTGAAGCTTTCTTT
-	TRBV6-5	TRBD1	TRBJ2-5	CASSSTGGGGETQYF	TGTGCCAGCAGTTCGACAGGGGGAGGAGGGGAGACCCAGTACTTC
-	TRBV6-2/TRBV6-3	TRBD1	TRBJ1-1	CASSYSWTGDHTEAFF	TGTGCCAGCAGTTATTCTTGGACAGGGGATCACACTGAAGCTTTCTTT
-	TRBV2	-	TRBJ1-1	CATEAATEAFF	TGTGCCACTGAGGCCGCCACTGAAGCTTTCTTT
-	TRBV2	TRBD1	TRBJ1-1	CASSVQGASTEAFF	TGTGCCAGCAGTGTTCAGGGGGCGAGCACTGAAGCTTTCTTT